The sequence of this T cell receptor (beta chain) was determined in a study of control samples from healthy donors and cancer patients. Data came from immunoSEQ multiplex PCR; TCRdb stores just in-frame clones and leaves some out. The sample records about 200,000 clones, roughly nine tenths being singletons. This clonotype was obtained from a man aged 25 to 45 in good health. Sequencing used blood.

CDR3 in amino acids: CASSQDFGEINSPLHF. Written as DNA, the CDR3 is TGCGCCAGCAGCCAAGACTTTGGAGAGATTAATTCACCCCTCCACTTT. The chain carries TRBV4-1 and TRBJ1-6, with D hard to call. This CDR3 region has 16 residues. CDR1 and CDR2 from the germline V gene are MGHRA and YSYEKL. V was cut by 0 bases and J by 6 bases, with 12 bases left in between.